This T cell receptor (beta chain) is drawn from a study of T-cell memory formation after mild COVID-19. Overall study findings and caveats: Memory cells collected pre-infection included some clones that later responded, suggesting cross-reactive memory joined.

Each CDR3 protein is one row after TCRdb ran MiXCR on the 5' RACE reads. Of roughly 450,000 distinct CDR3 sequences in the sample, 15% to 20% were seen once. On this clonotype: The target antigen is unknown.

V was cut by 2 bases and J by 4 bases, with 21 bases left in between. This CDR3 is built from 18 residues. Germline V gene data show CDR1 as KGHSH and CDR2 as LQKENI. V usage is TRBV18 and J usage is TRBJ1-5; tentative D call: TRBD1 (5 bases). The sequencing sample was made of PBMCs or a T cell subset sorted from them (not recorded which). The receptor's source is an adult woman who had mild COVID-19 (a few samples of this study predate the infection). Cell type and time point are not known. The CDR3 loop reads CASSPSKLLGPGNQPQHF. The DNA of the CDR3 is TGTGCCAGCTCACCAAGCAAACTACTGGGGCCCGGTAATCAGCCCCAGCATTTT.